The clone carrying this T cell receptor beta chain was seen a handful of times. Amplification used 60 Vbeta primers and 13 Jbeta primers. Sequencing used immunoSEQ multiplex PCR; TCRdb keeps in-frame clones, though not all of them. The sample shows about 110,000 clones, roughly 76% of them seen only once. These data originate in a study of cytomegalovirus exposure and HLA in healthy donors. The overall study: An early data release held tens of millions of unique TCRs from HLA-typed donors.

Germline V lookup: CDR1 LNHDA, CDR2 SQIVND (reference sequence). CDR3 length equals 15 residues. Trimming took 5 bases from V and 8 from J, leaving 18 bases between them. Sequencing used PBMCs. The sequence derives from a woman between 50 and 59 years old in good health and CMV-seropositive. The genes are TRBV19 and TRBJ1-4; D remains unclear. The CDR3 here is CASSAAARVQEKLFF. As DNA, the CDR3 is TGTGCCAGTAGTGCGGCGGCTCGAGTTCAGGAAAAACTGTTTTTT.